Below are 21 T cell receptor beta chains sequenced from a single sample in a study of blood T cell repertoires in COVID-19. Profiling relied on immunoSEQ multiplex PCR, and the TCRdb table lists in-frame clones only, not all of them. The repertoire holds around 130,000 clones, with 80% to 90% as singletons. The specimen sequenced was peripheral blood. These receptors came from a human donor in a cohort sampled during active COVID-19.

The genes are TRBV5-1 and TRBJ2-3, with a weak D call TRBD2 (5 bases). Per the germline V gene, CDR1 is SGHRS and CDR2 is YFSETQ. Trimming pared 0 bases from V and 3 bases from J, leaving 14 bases between. This CDR3 contains 16 residues. CDR3 DNA sequence: TGCGCCAGCAGCTTGGGGGCCTTACCGGGGACAGATACGCAGTATTTT. This translates into CASSLGALPGTDTQYF.

The V call is TRBV15, the J call TRBJ1-3; D perhaps matches TRBD1 (6 bases). Trimming cost V 0 bases and J 4 bases, with 13 bases left between them. CDR3 size: 16 residues. Germline V lookup: CDR1 LNHNV, CDR2 YYDKDF (reference sequence). The CDR3 sequence is CATSRDAGAYGNTIYF. The CDR3 DNA is TGTGCCACCAGCAGAGATGCAGGGGCTTACGGAAACACCATATATTTT.

In this sample, this clone turned up once. V gene TRBV9 combines with J gene TRBJ2-3; D perhaps matches TRBD2 (6 bases). Trimming removed 0 bases from V and 2 bases from J, with 13 bases in between. The CDR3 is 16 amino acids. Germline V gives CDR1 SGDLS, CDR2 YYNGEE. The CDR3 loop reads CASSVGVGLITDTQYF. DNA of the CDR3: TGTGCCAGCAGCGTAGGAGTGGGACTCATCACAGATACGCAGTATTTT. Complete variable domain (other parts from reference TRBV9 and TRBJ2-3): DSGVTQTPKHLITATGQRVTLRCSPRSGDLSVYWYQQSLDQGLQFLIQYYNGEERAKGNILERFSAQQFPDLHSELNLSSLELGDSALYFCASSVGVGLITDTQYFGPGTRLTVL.

This clone was seen more than once but under ten times. The rearrangement links TRBV27 to TRBJ1-1; D gene uncertain. V gave up 7 bases and J gave up 4 bases, with 16 bases separating them. Germline V gene sequence: CDR1 MNHEY, CDR2 SMNVEV (reference sequence). This CDR3 has 14 residues. This CDR3 reads CASTGGGVGTEAFF. CDR3 in DNA: TGTGCCAGCACAGGAGGCGGGGTTGGCACTGAAGCTTTCTTT.

The chain carries TRBV2 and TRBJ1-1; unclear D gene. This CDR3 is built from 14 residues. V lost 0 bases and J lost 6, with 11 bases in between. Germline lookup yields CDR1 SNHLY and CDR2 FYNNEI. CDR3 sequence: CASSEAVLSAEAFF. The CDR3 coding sequence is TGTGCCAGCAGTGAAGCGGTATTAAGCGCTGAAGCTTTCTTT.

The chain links TRBV15 to TRBJ1-4, with D possibly matching TRBD1 (5 bases). Trimming took off 9 bases at V and 0 bases at J, with 20 bases between the two ends. CDR1 is LNHNV, CDR2 YYDKDF, per germline (reference sequence). The CDR3 runs 17 residues. This CDR3 is CATRGAKSHATNEKLFF. CDR3 bases: TGTGCCACAAGGGGTGCGAAAAGCCATGCAACTAATGAAAAACTGTTTTTT.

This clone has a single count. The V and J genes are TRBV6-5 and TRBJ1-2; no definite D call. The CDR3 runs to 13 residues. Trimming pared 1 base from V and 3 bases from J, leaving 6 bases between. The V gene's germline CDR1 is MNHEY and CDR2 SVGAGI. The CDR3 here is CASSYWLDYGYTF. CDR3 DNA: TGTGCCAGCAGTTACTGGTTAGACTATGGCTACACCTTC.

This clone was observed a single time. This chain's CDR3 is CASSIGQTDGYTF. The CDR3 DNA is TGTGCCAGCAGCATCGGACAGACAGATGGCTACACCTTC. The chain carries TRBV7-6 and TRBJ1-2; D is possibly TRBD1 (6 bases). This CDR3 spans 13 amino acids. Trimming left V 5 bases short and J 6 bases short, with 13 bases between. Germline loops: CDR1 SGHVS, CDR2 FNYEAQ.

V is TRBV5-6 and J is TRBJ2-5; D ambiguous. V gave up 2 bases and J gave up 5 bases, with 4 bases separating them. Looked up from germline, CDR1 is SGHDT and CDR2 is YYEEEE. The CDR3 covers 11 residues. DNA for the CDR3: TGTGCCAGCAGCTTTCTGGAGACCCAGTACTTC. It is translated as CASSFLETQYF. Combining the CDR3 with reference TRBV5-6 and TRBJ2-5 gives the whole variable domain DAGVTQSPTHLIKTRGQQVTLRCSPKSGHDTVSWYQQALGQGPQFIFQYYEEEERQRGNFPDRFSGHQFPNYSSELNVNALLLGDSALYLCASSFLETQYFGPGTRLLVL.

The J gene is TRBJ2-7, the V gene TRBV6-5; D ambiguous. The CDR3 length is 11 residues. Trimming removed 7 bases from V and 2 bases from J, with 6 bases in between. CDR1 MNHEY and CDR2 SVGAGI come from the germline V gene. CDR3 sequence reads: CASKSTYEQYF. As DNA, the CDR3 is TGTGCCAGCAAAAGCACCTACGAGCAGTACTTC.

V and J are TRBV5-6 and TRBJ2-1; the D gene is possibly TRBD2 (5 bases). V lost 0 bases to trimming and J lost 8 bases, with 12 bases between them. In germline, CDR1 is SGHDT, CDR2 YYEEEE. This CDR3 is built from 14 residues. The CDR3, as DNA: TGTGCCAGCAGCTTGGTTCCCCCCGGGGATGAGCAGTTCTTC. This encodes CASSLVPPGDEQFF.

The chain uses TRBV6-5 and TRBJ2-7; D unresolved. V was trimmed by 2 bases and J by 4 bases, leaving 3 bases between them. Germline values: CDR1 MNHEY, CDR2 SVGAGI. This CDR3 contains 11 residues. Written as DNA, the CDR3 is TGTGCCAGCAGTTACCGGTACGAGCAGTACTTC. It translates to CASSYRYEQYF.

The chain recombines TRBV10-3 with TRBJ1-1; 7 bases are a match to TRBD1. The CDR3 is made up of 12 amino acids. Germline V CDR1 and CDR2: ENHRY, SYGVKD. Trimming took 4 bases from V and 8 from J; bases not matched to a gene: 4. DNA for the CDR3: TGTGCCATCAGTGCAGGGGGTCCGGAAGCTTTCTTT. This codes for CAISAGGPEAFF.

The chain joins TRBV18 to TRBJ2-3; TRBD1 might be the D (5 bases). The CDR3 length is 16 residues. V was clipped by 2 bases and J by 1 base, with 13 bases between them. Germline V gene data show CDR1 as KGHSH and CDR2 as LQKENI. The CDR3 DNA follows: TGTGCCAGCTCACCAGGTGTGGGGCGAGGCACAGATACGCAGTATTTT. Translating it yields CASSPGVGRGTDTQYF.

This clone was seen just once. The J gene is TRBJ2-3, the V gene TRBV4-1, with TRBD2 matching over 7 bases. CDR3 length: 16 residues. Germline V lookup: CDR1 MGHRA, CDR2 YSYEKL. V dropped 1 base and J dropped 1; count of bases not matched to a gene: 5. CDR3 in amino acids: CASSQVSAGGTDTQYF. The CDR3 nucleotides are TGCGCCAGCAGCCAAGTTAGCGCGGGGGGCACAGATACGCAGTATTTT.

V gene TRBV7-8 combines with J gene TRBJ2-3; 7 bases fit TRBD1. The CDR3 consists of 12 residues. V was clipped by 6 bases and J by 6 bases; unmatched bases: 3. From germline, CDR1 is SGHVS and CDR2 FQNEAQ. The CDR3 sequence is CASRTGRDTQYF. As DNA, the CDR3 is TGTGCCAGCAGGACAGGGCGTGATACGCAGTATTTT. Together with reference TRBV7-8 and TRBJ2-3, the CDR3 gives the full variable domain: GAGVSQSPRYKVAKRGQDVALRCDPISGHVSLFWYQQALGQGPEFLTYFQNEAQLDKSGLPSDRFFAERPEGSVSTLKIQRTQQEDSAVYLCASRTGRDTQYFGPGTRLTVL.

This chain connects TRBV6-6 to TRBJ2-7, with D tentatively TRBD2 (6 bases). With 5 bases removed from V and 3 bases from J, the gap between germline ends came to 17 bases. This CDR3 contains 15 residues. The germline CDR1 and CDR2 sequences are MNHNY and SVGAGI (reference sequence). CDR3: CASSPGVPSSYEQYF. The DNA for the CDR3 is TGTGCCAGCAGTCCGGGGGTCCCCTCTAGCTACGAGCAGTACTTC.

The chain recombines TRBV7-9 with TRBJ2-5; 8 bases match TRBD2. Germline CDR1 reads SEHNR; CDR2 reads FQNEAQ (reference sequence). Trimming took 3 bases from V and 3 from J; bases not matched to a gene: 3. CDR3 length: 14 amino acids. The DNA of the CDR3 is TGTGCCAGCAGCTTGACTAGCGTTGAAGAGACCCAGTACTTC. Protein product: CASSLTSVEETQYF. Looking up the rest from reference TRBV7-9 and TRBJ2-5 gives the full variable domain: DTGVSQNPRHKITKRGQNVTFRCDPISEHNRLYWYRQTLGQGPEFLTYFQNEAQLEKSRLLSDRFSAERPKGSFSTLEIQRTEQGDSAMYLCASSLTSVEETQYFGPGTRLLVL.

V and J are TRBV5-1 and TRBJ2-5; TRBD1 agrees at 9 bases. The CDR3 extends over 16 amino acids. Germline CDR1 SGHRS, CDR2 YFSETQ. J gave up 5 bases and V 4 bases, and 12 bases lay outside the gene matches. The CDR3 is CASSLTETGGLETQYF. The CDR3 DNA is TGCGCCAGCAGCCTTACCGAGACAGGGGGTCTGGAGACCCAGTACTTC.

The chain joins TRBV10-3 to TRBJ2-7; possible D gene TRBD1, 5 bases. Trimming left V 6 bases short and J 6 bases short, with 12 bases between. This CDR3 is built from 12 residues. CDR1 and CDR2 from the germline V gene are ENHRY and SYGVKD. Written as DNA, the CDR3 is TGTGCCATCAGCGGTCAGGGTTCCGAGCAGTACTTC. The encoded protein is CAISGQGSEQYF.

There are a few counts of this clone. The genes are TRBV19 and TRBJ2-7; the D is unclear. Germline CDR1 LNHDA, CDR2 SQIVND (reference sequence). This CDR3 has 14 residues. Trimming removed 5 bases at V and 7 bases at J, with 18 bases between. The CDR3 is CASSYAASSWEQYF. CDR3 nucleotide sequence: TGTGCCAGTAGTTACGCAGCGTCCTCGTGGGAGCAGTACTTC.